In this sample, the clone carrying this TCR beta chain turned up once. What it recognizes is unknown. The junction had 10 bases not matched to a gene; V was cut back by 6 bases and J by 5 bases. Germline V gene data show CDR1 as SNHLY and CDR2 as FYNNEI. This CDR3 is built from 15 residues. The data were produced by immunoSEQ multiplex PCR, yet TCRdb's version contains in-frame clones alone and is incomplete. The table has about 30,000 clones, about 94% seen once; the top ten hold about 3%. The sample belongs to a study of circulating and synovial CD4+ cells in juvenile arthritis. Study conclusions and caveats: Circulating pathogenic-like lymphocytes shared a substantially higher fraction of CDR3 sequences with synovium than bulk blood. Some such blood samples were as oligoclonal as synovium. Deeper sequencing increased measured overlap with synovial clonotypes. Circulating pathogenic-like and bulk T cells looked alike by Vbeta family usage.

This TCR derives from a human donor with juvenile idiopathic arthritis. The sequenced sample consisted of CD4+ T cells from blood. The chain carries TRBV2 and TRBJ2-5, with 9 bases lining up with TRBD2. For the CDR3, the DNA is TGTGCCAGCAGGGCTAGCGGGACCACCGGGGAGACCCAGTACTTC. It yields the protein CASRASGTTGETQYF.